What follows are 15 T cell receptor beta chains derived from one specimen sequenced in a study of T cells after yellow fever vaccination. TCRdb called the 5' RACE reads again in MiXCR, with one record for every CDR3 protein. This table has fewer than 150,000 distinct CDR3 sequences, around 7.2% appearing once. This sample comprised CD4+ T cells sorted from PBMCs, obtained more than 35 days after the first yellow fever vaccination. The origin of the receptors is a man younger than 35 who received the YFV17D yellow fever vaccine.

There are a few counts of this clonotype. The CDR3 DNA sequence: TGCAGCGTTGGACGGGGTACGGCTGAAGCTTTCTTT. Translation: CSVGRGTAEAFF. This sequence joins TRBV29-1 and TRBJ1-1; D unresolved. CDR3 length: 12 residues. Per the germline V gene, CDR1 is SQVTM and CDR2 is ANQGSEA. Trimming took off 4 bases at V and 6 bases at J, with 12 bases between the two ends.

This clonotype was observed at least ten times. The chain has TRBV6-2 or TRBV6-3 and TRBJ2-6; 11 nucleotides align to TRBD2. Germline V gene sequence: CDR1 MNHEY, CDR2 SVGEGT. This CDR3 spans 17 amino acids. V shed 6 bases and J 0 bases; nucleotides not matched to a gene: 4. The CDR3 nucleotides read TGTGCCAGCAGGCCTAGCGGGGGGAGCTCTGGGGCCAACGTCCTGACTTTC. It encodes CASRPSGGSSGANVLTF.

This clonotype was counted at least ten times. The chain uses TRBV6-1 and TRBJ1-5, with D uncertain. Trimming shortened V by 4 bases and J by 5 bases, and 9 bases separated the two germline ends. The germline gives CDR1 MNHNS, CDR2 SASEGT. This CDR3 contains 13 residues. CDR3 sequence reads: CASSVHVDQPQHF. The CDR3 DNA follows: TGTGCCAGCAGTGTTCATGTCGATCAGCCCCAGCATTTT.

This clonotype was detected ten times or more. The chain employs TRBV7-2 and TRBJ2-3, with 14 bases identical to TRBD2. Per germline, CDR1 SGHTA and CDR2 FQGNSA. The V segment lost 3 bases and the J segment 5 bases; nucleotides outside the gene matches: 7. The CDR3 consists of 17 residues. The CDR3 nucleotides read TGTGCCAGCAGCTTTGGACTAGCGGGGGGCCGTGGAGATACGCAGTATTTT. Translation: CASSFGLAGGRGDTQYF.

This clonotype was observed at least ten times. The gene calls are TRBV27 and TRBJ2-7; 11 nucleotides match TRBD2. This CDR3 comprises 17 residues. Germline V gene data show CDR1 as MNHEY and CDR2 as SMNVEV (reference sequence). Germline trimming cut 6 bases from V and 4 bases from J; bases unmatched to any gene: 14. CDR3 in DNA: TGTGCCAGCAGAGGGACAGGTAGCGGGGGGGCCCTATACGAGCAGTACGTC. It codes for CASRGTGSGGALYEQYV.

Details on this clonotype: A read error may be the cause here, since a much bigger clone is one base away. The V call is TRBV4-2, the J call TRBJ2-3; D unresolved. The J call could be wrong; TRBJ1-5 is a better fit for the DNA end. The V gene's germline CDR1 is LGHNA and CDR2 YNFKEQ. CDR3 size: 17 residues. CDR3 protein: CASSPGSGLHFTDTQHF. DNA of the CDR3: TGTGCCAGCAGCCCGGGGAGTGGGCTGCACTTCACAGATACGCAGCATTTT.

This clonotype was observed at least ten times. V is TRBV4-3 and J is TRBJ2-3; TRBD1 is a possible D gene (6 bases). CDR3 size: 15 residues. V shed 0 bases and J shed 4 bases, with 11 bases lying between them. Germline V gene data show CDR1 as LGHNA and CDR2 as YSLEER. CDR3 protein: CASSQDRTGPDTQYF. CDR3 sequence (DNA): TGCGCCAGCAGCCAAGATCGAACAGGGCCAGATACGCAGTATTTT.

This clonotype was observed at least ten times. J is TRBJ1-1 and V is TRBV25-1, with a possible D match to TRBD1 (6 bases). Germline CDR1 is MGHDK and CDR2 is SYGVNS. The CDR3 is 12 amino acids. Trimming shortened V by 7 bases and J by 8 bases, and 14 bases separated the two germline ends. CDR3 bases: TGTGCCAGCAAACTCACAGGGTCCGAAGCTTTCTTT. It yields the protein CASKLTGSEAFF. The full variable domain, its missing parts supplied by reference TRBV25-1 and TRBJ1-1, is EADIYQTPRYLVIGTGKKITLECSQTMGHDKMYWYQQDPGMELHLIHYSYGVNSTEKGDLSSESTVSRIRTEHFPLTLESARPSHTSQYLCASKLTGSEAFFGQGTRLTVV.

This clonotype was detected only a few times. The chain has TRBV5-4 and TRBJ2-1, with 7 positions matching TRBD1. Germline V gives CDR1 SGHNT, CDR2 YYREEE (reference sequence). The CDR3 sequence is 15 residues long. V gave up 1 base and J gave up 3 bases; unmatched junction bases: 4. The CDR3 DNA reads as TGTGCCAGCAGCTTGAATCAGGGGGTCTACAATGAGCAGTTCTTC. Amino acid sequence: CASSLNQGVYNEQFF.

This clonotype has a count of ten or more. The gene calls are TRBV5-1 and TRBJ2-1; TRBD2 aligns across 10 bases. Germline V gives CDR1 SGHRS, CDR2 YFSETQ. The V and J ends lost 4 bases and 7 bases, in that order; junction bases with no gene match: 5. The CDR3 totals 14 residues. CDR3 nucleotide sequence: TGCGCCAGCAGCCGAGCGGGGGGGCCGAATGAGCAGTTCTTC. Protein product: CASSRAGGPNEQFF.

This clonotype was observed many times. V is TRBV7-8 and J is TRBJ1-2; possibly TRBD1 for D (6 bases). CDR3 length: 14 residues. Germline V gives CDR1 SGHVS, CDR2 FQNEAQ. V was trimmed by 0 bases and J by 2 bases, leaving 7 bases between them. The CDR3 reads CASSLARGNYGYTF. CDR3 nucleotide sequence: TGTGCCAGCAGCTTAGCCAGGGGAAACTATGGCTACACCTTC.

This clonotype appeared many times. The V call is TRBV5-1, the J call TRBJ2-3, with 8 bases that match TRBD1. CDR1 is SGHRS, CDR2 YFSETQ, per germline. V gave up 4 bases and J gave up 4 bases; unmatched junction bases: 8. The CDR3 extends over 15 amino acids. CDR3 sequence reads: CASSRTGIGSDTQYF. CDR3 in DNA: TGCGCCAGCAGCCGGACAGGGATCGGCTCAGATACGCAGTATTTT.

This clonotype was found many times. The chain employs TRBV7-8 and TRBJ2-5; 8 nucleotides align to TRBD2. This CDR3 is 16 amino acids long. V trimming: 6 bases; J trimming: 4 bases; junction bases outside the gene matches: 13. From germline, CDR1 is SGHVS and CDR2 FQNEAQ. The CDR3 bases are TGTGCCAGCAGATCCCTCGGGGGGGCTACGGGAGAGACCCAGTACTTC. It specifies CASRSLGGATGETQYF. Filled out from reference TRBV7-8 and TRBJ2-5, the complete variable domain reads GAGVSQSPRYKVAKRGQDVALRCDPISGHVSLFWYQQALGQGPEFLTYFQNEAQLDKSGLPSDRFFAERPEGSVSTLKIQRTQQEDSAVYLCASRSLGGATGETQYFGPGTRLLVL.

The sample holds many counts of this clonotype. The V call is TRBV5-1, the J call TRBJ2-3, with 8 bases that match TRBD2. This CDR3 is 14 amino acids long. The V gene's germline CDR1 is SGHRS and CDR2 YFSETQ. The junction had 5 bases not matched to a gene; V was cut back by 4 bases and J by 4 bases. CDR3 protein: CASSLTSEADTQYF. The CDR3 DNA is TGCGCCAGCAGCCTGACTAGCGAGGCAGATACGCAGTATTTT.

This clonotype was detected ten times or more. The J gene is TRBJ1-5, the V gene TRBV7-2, with TRBD1 identical over 7 bases. CDR1 is SGHTA and CDR2 is FQGNSA in the germline V gene. The CDR3 extends over 14 amino acids. V shed 4 bases and J 7 bases; nucleotides not matched to a gene: 7. Written as DNA, the CDR3 is TGTGCCAGCAGCTCAAGGACAGGTCACCAGCCCCAGCATTTT. Protein product: CASSSRTGHQPQHF.